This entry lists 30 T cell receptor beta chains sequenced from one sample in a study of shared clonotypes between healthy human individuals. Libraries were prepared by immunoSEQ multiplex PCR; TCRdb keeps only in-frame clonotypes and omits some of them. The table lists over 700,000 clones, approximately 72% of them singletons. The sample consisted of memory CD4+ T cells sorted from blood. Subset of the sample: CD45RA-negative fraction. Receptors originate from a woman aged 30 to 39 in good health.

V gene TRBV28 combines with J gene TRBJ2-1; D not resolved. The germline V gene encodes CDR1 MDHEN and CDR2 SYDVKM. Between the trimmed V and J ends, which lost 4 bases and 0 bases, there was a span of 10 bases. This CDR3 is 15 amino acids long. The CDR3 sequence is CASSSFGLSYNEQFF. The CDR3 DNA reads TGTGCCAGCAGTTCATTTGGCCTCTCCTACAATGAGCAGTTCTTC.

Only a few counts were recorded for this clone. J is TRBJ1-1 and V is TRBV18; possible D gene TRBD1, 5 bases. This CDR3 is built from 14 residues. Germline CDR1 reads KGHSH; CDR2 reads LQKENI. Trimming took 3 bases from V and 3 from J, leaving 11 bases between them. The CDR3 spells CASSPLDTYTEAFF. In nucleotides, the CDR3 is TGTGCCAGCTCACCCCTGGACACATACACTGAAGCTTTCTTT. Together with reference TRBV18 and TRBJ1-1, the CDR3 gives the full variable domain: NAGVMQNPRHLVRRRGQEARLRCSPMKGHSHVYWYRQLPEEGLKFMVYLQKENIIDESGMPKERFSAEFPKEGPSILRIQQVVRGDSAAYFCASSPLDTYTEAFFGQGTRLTVV.

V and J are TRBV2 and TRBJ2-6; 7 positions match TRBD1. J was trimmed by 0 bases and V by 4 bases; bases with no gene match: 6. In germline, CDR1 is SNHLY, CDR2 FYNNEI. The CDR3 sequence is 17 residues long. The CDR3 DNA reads TGTGCCAGCAGTGGGGACAGTCTCGTCTCTGGGGCCAACGTCCTGACTTTC. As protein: CASSGDSLVSGANVLTF.

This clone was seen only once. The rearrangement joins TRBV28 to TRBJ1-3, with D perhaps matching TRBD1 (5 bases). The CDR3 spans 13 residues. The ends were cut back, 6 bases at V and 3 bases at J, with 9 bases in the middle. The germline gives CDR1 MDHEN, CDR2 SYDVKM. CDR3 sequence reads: CASSDSGGNTIYF. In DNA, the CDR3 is TGTGCCAGCAGCGACAGTGGTGGAAACACCATATATTTT.

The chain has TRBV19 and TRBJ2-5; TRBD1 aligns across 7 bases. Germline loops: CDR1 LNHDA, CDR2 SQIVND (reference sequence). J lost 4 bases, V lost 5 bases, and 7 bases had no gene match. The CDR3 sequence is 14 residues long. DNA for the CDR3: TGTGCCAGTAGTTCCCCGACAGGGCCAGAGACCCAGTACTTC. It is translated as CASSSPTGPETQYF. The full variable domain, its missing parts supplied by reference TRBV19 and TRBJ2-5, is DGGITQSPKYLFRKEGQNVTLSCEQNLNHDAMYWYRQDPGQGLRLIYYSQIVNDFQKGDIAEGYSVSREKKESFPLTVTSAQKNPTAFYLCASSSPTGPETQYFGPGTRLLVL.

The CDR3 sequence: CASSLSRTGGFEQYF. The CDR3 DNA reads as TGTGCCAGCAGTTTATCGAGGACAGGGGGTTTCGAGCAGTACTTC. The chain is built from TRBV27 and TRBJ2-7; 10 bases line up with TRBD1. J gave up 6 bases and V 0 bases, and 5 bases lay outside the gene matches. The CDR3 is 15 residues long. From germline, CDR1 is MNHEY and CDR2 SMNVEV (reference sequence).

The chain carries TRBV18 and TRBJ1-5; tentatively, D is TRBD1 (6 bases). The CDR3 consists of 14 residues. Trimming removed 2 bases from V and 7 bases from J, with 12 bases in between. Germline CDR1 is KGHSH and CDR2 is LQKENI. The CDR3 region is CASSPTTGSQPQHF. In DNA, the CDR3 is TGTGCCAGCTCACCAACAACAGGGTCCCAGCCCCAGCATTTT.

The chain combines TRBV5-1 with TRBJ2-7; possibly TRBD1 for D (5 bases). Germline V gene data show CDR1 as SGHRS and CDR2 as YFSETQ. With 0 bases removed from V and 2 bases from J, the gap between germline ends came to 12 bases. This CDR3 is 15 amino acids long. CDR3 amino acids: CASSLEGRRPYEQYF. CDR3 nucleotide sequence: TGCGCCAGCAGCTTGGAGGGGCGGAGACCCTACGAGCAGTACTTC.

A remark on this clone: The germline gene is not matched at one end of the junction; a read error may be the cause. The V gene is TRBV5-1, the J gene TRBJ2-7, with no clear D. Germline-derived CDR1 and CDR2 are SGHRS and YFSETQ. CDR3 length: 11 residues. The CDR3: CASSLGPEINF. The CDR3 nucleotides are TGCGCCAGCAGCTTGGGCCCCGAGATTAACTTC.

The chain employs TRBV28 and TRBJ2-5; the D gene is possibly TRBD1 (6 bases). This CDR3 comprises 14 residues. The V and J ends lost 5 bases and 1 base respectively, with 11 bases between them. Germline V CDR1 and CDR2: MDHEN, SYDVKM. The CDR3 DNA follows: TGTGCCAGCAGTATCACAGGGAGCCAAGAGACCCAGTACTTC. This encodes CASSITGSQETQYF.

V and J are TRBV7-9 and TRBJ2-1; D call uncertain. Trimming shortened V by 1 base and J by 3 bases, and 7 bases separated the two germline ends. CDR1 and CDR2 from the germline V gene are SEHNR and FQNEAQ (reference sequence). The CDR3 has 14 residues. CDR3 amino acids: CASSLEMDYNEQFF. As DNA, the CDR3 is TGTGCCAGCAGCTTAGAAATGGACTACAATGAGCAGTTCTTC.

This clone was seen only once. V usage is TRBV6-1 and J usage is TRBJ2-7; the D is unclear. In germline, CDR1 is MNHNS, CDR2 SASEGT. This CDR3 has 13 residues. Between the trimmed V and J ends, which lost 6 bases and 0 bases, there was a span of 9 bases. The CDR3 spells CASRSVISYEQYF. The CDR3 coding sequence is TGTGCCAGCAGATCCGTAATCTCCTACGAGCAGTACTTC.

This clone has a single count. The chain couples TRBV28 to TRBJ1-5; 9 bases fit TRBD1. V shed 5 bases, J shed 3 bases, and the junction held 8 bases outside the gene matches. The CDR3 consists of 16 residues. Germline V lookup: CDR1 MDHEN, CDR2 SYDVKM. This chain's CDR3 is CASSESGTGNNQPQHF. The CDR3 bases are TGTGCCAGCAGTGAATCCGGGACAGGGAACAATCAGCCCCAGCATTTT.

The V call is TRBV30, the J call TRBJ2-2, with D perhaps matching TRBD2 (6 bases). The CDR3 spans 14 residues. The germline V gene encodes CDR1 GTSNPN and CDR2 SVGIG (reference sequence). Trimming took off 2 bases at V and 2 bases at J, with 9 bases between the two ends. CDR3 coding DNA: TGTGCCTGGAGTCGGGAGTTAAACACCGGGGAGCTGTTTTTT. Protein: CAWSRELNTGELFF.

This chain's CDR3 is CASSFARNEQYF. CDR3 coding DNA: TGTGCCAGCAGCTTTGCTAGGAACGAGCAGTACTTC. The rearrangement links TRBV7-9 to TRBJ2-7, with unresolved D. V lost 3 bases to trimming and J lost 5 bases, with 8 bases between them. This CDR3 contains 12 residues. Germline lookup yields CDR1 SEHNR and CDR2 FQNEAQ (reference sequence).

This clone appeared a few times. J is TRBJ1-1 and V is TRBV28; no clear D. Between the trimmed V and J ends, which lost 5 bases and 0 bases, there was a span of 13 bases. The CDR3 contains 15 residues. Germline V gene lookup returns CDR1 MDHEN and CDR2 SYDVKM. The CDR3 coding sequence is TGTGCCAGCAGTGGGCCGGGAGTCATGAACACTGAAGCTTTCTTT. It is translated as CASSGPGVMNTEAFF.

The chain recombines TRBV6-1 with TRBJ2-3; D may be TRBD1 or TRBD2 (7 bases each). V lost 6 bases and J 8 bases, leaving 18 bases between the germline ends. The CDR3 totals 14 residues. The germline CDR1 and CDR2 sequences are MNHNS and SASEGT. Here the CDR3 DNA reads TGTGCCAGCAGAATGACAGGGTGGGAGGGTACGCAGTATTTT. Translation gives CASRMTGWEGTQYF.

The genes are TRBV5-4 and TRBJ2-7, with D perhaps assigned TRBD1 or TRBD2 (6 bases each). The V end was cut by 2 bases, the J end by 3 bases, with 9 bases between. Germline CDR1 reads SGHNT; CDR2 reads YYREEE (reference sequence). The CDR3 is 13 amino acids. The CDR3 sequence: CASSFGGHYEQYF. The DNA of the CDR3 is TGTGCCAGCAGCTTTGGGGGGCACTACGAGCAGTACTTC.

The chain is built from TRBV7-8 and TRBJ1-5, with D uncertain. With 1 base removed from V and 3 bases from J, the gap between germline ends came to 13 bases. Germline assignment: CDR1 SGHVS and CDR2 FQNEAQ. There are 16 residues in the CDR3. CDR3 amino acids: CASSLDRVANNQPQHF. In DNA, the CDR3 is TGTGCCAGCAGCTTAGACCGGGTGGCAAACAATCAGCCCCAGCATTTT.

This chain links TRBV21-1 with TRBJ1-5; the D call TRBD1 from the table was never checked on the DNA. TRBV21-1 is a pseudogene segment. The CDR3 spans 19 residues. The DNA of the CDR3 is TGTGCCAGCGGGAGTTTGGGACAGGAAATGTTCTATAGCAATCAGCCCCAGCATTTT. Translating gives CASGSLGQEMFYSNQPQHF.

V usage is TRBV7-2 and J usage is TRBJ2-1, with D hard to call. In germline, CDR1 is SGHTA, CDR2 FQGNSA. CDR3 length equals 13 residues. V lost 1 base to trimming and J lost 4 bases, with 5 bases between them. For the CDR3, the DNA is TGTGCCAGCAGCTTAGACGGGTACAATGAGCAGTTCTTC. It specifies CASSLDGYNEQFF.

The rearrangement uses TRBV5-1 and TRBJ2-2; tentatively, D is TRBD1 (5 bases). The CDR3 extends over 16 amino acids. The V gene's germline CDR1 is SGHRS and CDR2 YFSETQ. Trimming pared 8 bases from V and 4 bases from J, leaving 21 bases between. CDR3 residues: CASRGQGMVTTGELFF. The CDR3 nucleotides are TGCGCCAGTAGAGGCCAGGGTATGGTAACCACCGGGGAGCTGTTTTTT.

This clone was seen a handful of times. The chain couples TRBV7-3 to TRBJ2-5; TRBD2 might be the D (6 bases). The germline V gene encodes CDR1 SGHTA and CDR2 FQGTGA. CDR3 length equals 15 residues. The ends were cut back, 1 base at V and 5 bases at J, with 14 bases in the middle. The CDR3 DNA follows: TGTGCCAGCAGCTTAATTGGAGGGAAACGGGAGACCCAGTACTTC. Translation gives CASSLIGGKRETQYF.

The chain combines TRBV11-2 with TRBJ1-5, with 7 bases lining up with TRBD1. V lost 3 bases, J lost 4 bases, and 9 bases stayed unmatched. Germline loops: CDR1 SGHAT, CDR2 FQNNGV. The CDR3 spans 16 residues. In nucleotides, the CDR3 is TGTGCCAGCAGCTTTACCGGTACAGGGGTGAATCAGCCCCAGCATTTT. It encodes CASSFTGTGVNQPQHF.

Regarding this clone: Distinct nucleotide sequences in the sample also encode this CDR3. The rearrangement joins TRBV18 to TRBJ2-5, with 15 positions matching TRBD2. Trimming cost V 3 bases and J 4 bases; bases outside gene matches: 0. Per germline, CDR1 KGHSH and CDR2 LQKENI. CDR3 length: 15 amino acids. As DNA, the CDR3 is TGTGCCAGCTCACCGGGACTAGCGGGAGGAGAGACCCAGTACTTC. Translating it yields CASSPGLAGGETQYF.

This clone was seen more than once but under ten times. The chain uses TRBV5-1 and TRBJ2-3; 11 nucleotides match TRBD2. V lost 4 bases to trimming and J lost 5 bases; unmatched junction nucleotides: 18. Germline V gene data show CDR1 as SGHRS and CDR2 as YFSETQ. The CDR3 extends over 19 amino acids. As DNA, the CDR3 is TGCGCCAGCAGCCCCGGGACCGACTTAGCGGGAGGGCCGGTAGATACGCAGTATTTT. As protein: CASSPGTDLAGGPVDTQYF.

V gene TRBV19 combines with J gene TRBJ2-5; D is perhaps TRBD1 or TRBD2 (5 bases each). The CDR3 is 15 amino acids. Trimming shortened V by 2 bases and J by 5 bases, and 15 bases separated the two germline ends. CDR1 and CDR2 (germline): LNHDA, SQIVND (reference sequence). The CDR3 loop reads CASSIIGTVGETQYF. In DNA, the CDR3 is TGTGCCAGTAGTATAATCGGGACGGTGGGTGAGACCCAGTACTTC.

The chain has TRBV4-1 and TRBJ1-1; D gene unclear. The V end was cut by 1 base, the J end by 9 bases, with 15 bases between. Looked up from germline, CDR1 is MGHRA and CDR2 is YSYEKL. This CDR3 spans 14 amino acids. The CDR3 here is CASSQVGGFRKAFF. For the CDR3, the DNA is TGCGCCAGCAGCCAAGTGGGTGGGTTCCGCAAAGCTTTCTTT.

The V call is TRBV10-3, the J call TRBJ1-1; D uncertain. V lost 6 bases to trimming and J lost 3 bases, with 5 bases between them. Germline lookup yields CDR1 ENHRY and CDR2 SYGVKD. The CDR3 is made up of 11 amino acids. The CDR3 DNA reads TGTGCCATCAGCGGACACACTGAAGCTTTCTTT. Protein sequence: CAISGHTEAFF.

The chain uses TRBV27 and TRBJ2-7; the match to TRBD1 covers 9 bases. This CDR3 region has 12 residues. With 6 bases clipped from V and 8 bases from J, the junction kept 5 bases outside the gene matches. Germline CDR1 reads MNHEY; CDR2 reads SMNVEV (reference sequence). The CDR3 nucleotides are TGTGCCAGCAGGACGGGACAGGGTAAGCAGTACTTC. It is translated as CASRTGQGKQYF.